This TCR beta chain is from a study of vaccination effects on CD4 cells after COVID-19. Antigen-specific CD4+ T cells were first expanded with viral peptide pools by the ViraFEST assay and only then sequenced. Subsequent to roughly 9 days of culture, CD4+ T cells were isolated. Documented for the person is a PCR-confirmed SARS-CoV-2 infection occurring between March and December 2020. PBMC cultures contained some 2.1 million cells per well, roughly 10 IU/ml IL-2 and approximately 9.4 ug/ml peptides. On this clone itself: What it recognizes is unknown.

Sequenced by immunoSEQ multiplex PCR; TCRdb stores in-frame clones only, minus some. The sample holds under 65,000 clones; about 77% are singletons and the top ten take about 5.4%. Regarding the study as a whole: Convalescent patients in the study were few, and early post-infection timepoints were absent. Pronounced clonal contraction occurred in clones induced by infection and by vaccine late after vaccination.

The CDR3 contains 13 residues. Germline CDR1 and CDR2: LGHNA and YNFKEQ. The trim removed 5 bases at V and 8 bases at J, leaving 5 bases unmatched. This rearrangement joins TRBV4-2 to TRBJ1-2, with TRBD1 identical over 10 bases. The TCR sequence derives from a human donor who had a prior SARS-CoV-2 infection. This specimen consisted of CD4+ T cells from PBMCs cultured with HIV peptides, obtained before COVID-19 vaccination. Documented subset: HIV-1 Nef peptide pool negative control/reference culture. The CDR3 region is CASSTGQGNGYTF. The CDR3 DNA sequence: TGTGCCAGCAGCACGGGACAGGGGAACGGCTACACCTTC.